Each of the 29 T cell receptor beta chains below was sequenced from the same sample in a study of blood T cell repertoires in COVID-19. TCRdb's copy holds only in-frame clones and misses some; the assay was immunoSEQ multiplex PCR. The profile shows under 250,000 clones, more than 65% of them singletons. The sequencing input was peripheral blood. The receptors were sampled from a woman aged 80 or over with acute or convalescent COVID-19.

This chain uses TRBV4-3 with TRBJ1-5; 7 bases line up with TRBD1. The CDR3 is made up of 13 amino acids. CDR1 and CDR2 (germline): LGHNA, YSLEER. J gave up 5 bases and V 8 bases, and 6 bases lay outside the gene matches. The CDR3 nucleotides are TGCGCCAGCGCAAGGGGGCTGGATCAGCCCCAGCATTTT. This sequence encodes CASARGLDQPQHF.

This chain links TRBV19 with TRBJ1-6; TRBD1 aligns across 7 bases. The CDR3 length is 16 residues. Germline CDR1 is LNHDA and CDR2 is SQIVND (reference sequence). With 3 bases clipped from V and 6 bases from J, the junction kept 8 bases outside the gene matches. For the CDR3, the DNA is TGTGCCAGTAGTATTCGAGACAGGGAAGGTAATTCACCCCTCCACTTT. The encoded protein is CASSIRDREGNSPLHF. Supplemented by reference TRBV19 and TRBJ1-6, the full variable domain reads DGGITQSPKYLFRKEGQNVTLSCEQNLNHDAMYWYRQDPGQGLRLIYYSQIVNDFQKGDIAEGYSVSREKKESFPLTVTSAQKNPTAFYLCASSIRDREGNSPLHFGNGTRLTVT.

The chain couples TRBV6-5 to TRBJ1-4, with D maybe TRBD1 (5 bases). Germline assignment: CDR1 MNHEY and CDR2 SVGAGI. The CDR3 length is 13 residues. The V gene lost 6 bases and the J gene lost 8 bases, with 13 bases spanning the gap. CDR3 amino acids: CASRRGEGEKLFF. The CDR3 DNA reads TGTGCCAGCAGGCGGGGGGAGGGGGAAAAACTGTTTTTT.

This clone was recorded a few times. The chain combines TRBV21-1 with TRBJ1-1; the table's D call of TRBD1 was not tested on the DNA. TRBV21-1 is a documented pseudogene. The CDR3 has 13 amino acids. CDR3 amino acids: CASILDRRTEAFF. The DNA for the CDR3 is TGTGCCAGCATTCTTGACAGGAGGACTGAAGCTTTCTTT.

The V gene is TRBV5-1, the J gene TRBJ1-4, with D possibly TRBD1 on 5 matching bases. The germline gives CDR1 SGHRS, CDR2 YFSETQ. Trimming pared 4 bases from V and 3 bases from J, leaving 16 bases between. The CDR3 covers 16 residues. CDR3 amino acids: CASSIDGGRANEKLFF. The CDR3 coding sequence is TGCGCCAGCAGCATTGACGGGGGGAGAGCTAATGAAAAACTGTTTTTT.

The chain is built from TRBV28 and TRBJ1-2; unclear D gene. V was clipped by 3 bases and J by 3 bases, with 8 bases between them. Germline CDR1 and CDR2: MDHEN and SYDVKM. This CDR3 is built from 13 residues. CDR3 sequence (DNA): TGTGCCAGCAGTTTCGTCCGGTACTATGGCTACACCTTC. It is translated as CASSFVRYYGYTF.

Details on this clone: Other nucleotide sequences from this sample produce the same CDR3. The gene calls are TRBV19 and TRBJ1-2; D may be TRBD1 (6 bases). Germline V CDR1 and CDR2: LNHDA, SQIVND (reference sequence). V gave up 2 bases and J gave up 1 base, with 11 bases separating them. CDR3 length: 15 amino acids. The CDR3 DNA is TGTGCCAGTAGTATAAGCGGCAGGGGTAACTATGGCTACACCTTC. Amino acids: CASSISGRGNYGYTF.

A single count supports this clone. V usage is TRBV7-8 and J usage is TRBJ1-1; D is possibly TRBD1 (5 bases). The germline CDR1 and CDR2 sequences are SGHVS and FQNEAQ. The CDR3 has 15 amino acids. V was pared by 5 bases and J by 4 bases, with 17 bases between. CDR3 in amino acids: CASSPLGQGGTEAFF. CDR3 bases: TGTGCCAGCAGCCCTTTGGGGCAGGGAGGCACTGAAGCTTTCTTT. The variable domain in full, completed from reference TRBV7-8 and TRBJ1-1, reads GAGVSQSPRYKVAKRGQDVALRCDPISGHVSLFWYQQALGQGPEFLTYFQNEAQLDKSGLPSDRFFAERPEGSVSTLKIQRTQQEDSAVYLCASSPLGQGGTEAFFGQGTRLTVV.

The V and J genes are TRBV7-2 and TRBJ2-7, with D perhaps TRBD2 (6 bases). CDR1 is SGHTA, CDR2 FQGNSA, per germline. This CDR3 spans 14 amino acids. Trimming left V 1 base short and J 2 bases short, with 9 bases between. The CDR3 nucleotides are TGTGCCAGCAGCTTAGATTGGGGGGCCTACGAGCAGTACTTC. Protein sequence: CASSLDWGAYEQYF.

The rearrangement joins TRBV5-1 to TRBJ1-4; D is unclear. The CDR3 is 13 amino acids. Germline V CDR1 and CDR2: SGHRS, YFSETQ. Trimming left V 4 bases short and J 8 bases short, with 12 bases between. The CDR3 DNA reads TGCGCCAGCAGCAGAGAGGGAGTGGAAAAACTGTTTTTT. Encoded protein: CASSREGVEKLFF.

The chain carries TRBV9 and TRBJ2-3, with D possibly being TRBD2 (6 bases). The CDR3 covers 15 residues. From germline, CDR1 is SGDLS and CDR2 YYNGEE. Trimming cost V 0 bases and J 5 bases, with 13 bases left between them. The CDR3 loop reads CASSVGGRWGDTQYF. CDR3 DNA: TGTGCCAGCAGCGTAGGGGGGAGGTGGGGAGATACGCAGTATTTT.

This chain uses TRBV4-2 with TRBJ2-7; TRBD2 aligns across 10 bases. Trimming at V came to 8 bases and at J to 3 bases, leaving 7 bases not matched to a gene. From germline, CDR1 is LGHNA and CDR2 YNFKEQ. This CDR3 is built from 14 residues. CDR3 sequence reads: CASSASGGLYEQYF. As DNA, the CDR3 is TGTGCCAGCTCAGCTAGCGGGGGCCTCTACGAGCAGTACTTC.

This clone was picked up one time. This chain joins TRBV7-9 and TRBJ1-2; 7 bases align to TRBD1. CDR1 and CDR2 from the germline V gene are SEHNR and FQNEAQ (reference sequence). This CDR3 region has 17 residues. V lost 0 bases to trimming and J lost 0 bases; unmatched junction nucleotides: 7. CDR3 nucleotides: TGTGCCAGCAGCTTAGCGCAGGGGGACAGACCTAACTATGGCTACACCTTC. The encoded protein is CASSLAQGDRPNYGYTF. The full variable domain, its missing parts supplied by reference TRBV7-9 and TRBJ1-2, is DTGVSQNPRHKITKRGQNVTFRCDPISEHNRLYWYRQTLGQGPEFLTYFQNEAQLEKSRLLSDRFSAERPKGSFSTLEIQRTEQGDSAMYLCASSLAQGDRPNYGYTFGSGTRLTVV.

This clone appeared a few times. The genes are TRBV7-3 and TRBJ2-2; the D is unclear. Germline V lookup: CDR1 SGHTA, CDR2 FQGTGA. This CDR3 has 15 residues. The V and J ends lost 5 bases and 4 bases respectively, with 14 bases between them. The CDR3: CASSPRSPGTGELFF. DNA of the CDR3: TGTGCCAGCAGCCCCCGGAGCCCGGGCACCGGGGAGCTGTTTTTT.

This rearrangement joins TRBV27 to TRBJ1-5, with 8 bases matching TRBD1. Germline V gene data show CDR1 as MNHEY and CDR2 as SMNVEV (reference sequence). The junction had 8 bases not matched to a gene; V was cut back by 5 bases and J by 2 bases. CDR3 size: 16 residues. The CDR3 sequence is CASSLRSGGGNQPQHF. The CDR3 region has the DNA TGTGCCAGCAGTCTCCGGTCAGGGGGCGGCAATCAGCCCCAGCATTTT.

This chain links TRBV4-1 with TRBJ2-1; no clear D gene. V lost 1 base, J lost 10 bases, and 14 bases lay in between. The CDR3 totals 14 residues. The germline gives CDR1 MGHRA, CDR2 YSYEKL. CDR3 protein: CASSQGASVQEQFF. In DNA, the CDR3 is TGCGCCAGCAGCCAAGGCGCCAGCGTTCAGGAGCAGTTCTTC.

This chain connects TRBV12-3 or TRBV12-4 to TRBJ1-2; D not certain. The germline V and J ends were trimmed by 5 bases and 7 bases, with 11 bases remaining between them. The CDR3 spans 12 residues. The CDR3 DNA is TGTGCCAGCAGTCCTAGCCGGGGTGGCTACACCTTC. Residues: CASSPSRGGYTF.

This chain links TRBV28 with TRBJ1-5, with D perhaps matching TRBD1 (6 bases). The CDR3 sequence is 16 residues long. Germline V gene lookup returns CDR1 MDHEN and CDR2 SYDVKM. V dropped 8 bases and J dropped 6 bases, with 23 bases sitting between them. For the CDR3, the DNA is TGTGCCAGCGCCACCGGGACAACGCTTGGGCTTCAGCCCCAGCATTTT. The encoded protein is CASATGTTLGLQPQHF.

The chain has TRBV18 and TRBJ1-1, with a weak D call TRBD1 (6 bases). Trimming removed 3 bases at V and 5 bases at J, with 19 bases between. CDR3 length: 16 amino acids. Germline values: CDR1 KGHSH, CDR2 LQKENI. The CDR3 DNA sequence: TGTGCCAGCTCACCGAAACCAAGACAGGTTGAAACTGAAGCTTTCTTT. This encodes CASSPKPRQVETEAFF. The full variable domain, with the rest looked up from reference TRBV18 and TRBJ1-1, is NAGVMQNPRHLVRRRGQEARLRCSPMKGHSHVYWYRQLPEEGLKFMVYLQKENIIDESGMPKERFSAEFPKEGPSILRIQQVVRGDSAAYFCASSPKPRQVETEAFFGQGTRLTVV.

This rearrangement joins TRBV4-1 to TRBJ2-7; D is ambiguous. The length of the CDR3 is 15 residues. Trimming shortened V by 4 bases and J by 0 bases, and 13 bases separated the two germline ends. Per germline, CDR1 MGHRA and CDR2 YSYEKL. The CDR3, as DNA: TGCGCCAGCAGCCCCCTAGGTACACCCTCCTACGAGCAGTACTTC. Residues: CASSPLGTPSYEQYF.

The chain is built from TRBV5-4 and TRBJ2-6, with 9 bases that match TRBD1. Trimming removed 4 bases from V and 3 bases from J; junction bases left unmatched: 5. Looked up from germline, CDR1 is SGHNT and CDR2 is YYREEE (reference sequence). CDR3 length: 16 amino acids. The CDR3 is CASSARDRDGANVLTF. The CDR3 nucleotides read TGTGCCAGCAGCGCTCGGGACAGGGATGGGGCCAACGTCCTGACTTTC.

The genes are TRBV12-3 or TRBV12-4 and TRBJ2-5, with D perhaps matching TRBD2 (5 bases). V was trimmed by 5 bases and J by 4 bases, leaving 8 bases between them. This CDR3 is 12 amino acids long. The DNA of the CDR3 is TGTGCCAGCAGTATGGGGAGAGAGACCCAGTACTTC. As protein: CASSMGRETQYF.

This clone occurred once. The chain links TRBV4-3 to TRBJ1-3; the match to TRBD1 covers 8 bases. Germline V lookup: CDR1 LGHNA, CDR2 YSLEER. The CDR3 contains 18 residues. V was pared by 0 bases and J by 1 base, with 8 bases of the junction left unmatched. The chain's CDR3 is CASSQDHQGQGSGNTIYF. DNA of the CDR3: TGCGCCAGCAGCCAAGATCACCAAGGACAGGGATCTGGAAACACCATATATTTT.

The rearrangement links TRBV18 to TRBJ2-7; D call uncertain. V shed 3 bases and J shed 6 bases, with 15 bases lying between them. CDR1 KGHSH and CDR2 LQKENI come from the germline V gene. This CDR3 comprises 14 residues. CDR3 sequence reads: CASSPNGLTVEQYF. The DNA for the CDR3 is TGTGCCAGCTCACCCAACGGATTAACAGTCGAGCAGTACTTC.

The rearrangement joins TRBV2 to TRBJ2-1; D may be TRBD1 (6 bases). V was cut by 7 bases and J by 8 bases, with 18 bases left in between. CDR3 length: 14 amino acids. From germline, CDR1 is SNHLY and CDR2 FYNNEI. This CDR3 reads CASIGQPTTYEQFF. CDR3 sequence (DNA): TGTGCCAGCATTGGACAGCCCACTACCTATGAGCAGTTCTTC. The complete variable domain, with remaining parts taken from reference TRBV2 and TRBJ2-1, reads EPEVTQTPSHQVTQMGQEVILRCVPISNHLYFYWYRQILGQKVEFLVSFYNNEISEKSEIFDDQFSVERPDGSNFTLKIRSTKLEDSAMYFCASIGQPTTYEQFFGPGTRLTVL.

The chain has TRBV21-1 and TRBJ2-3; the D call TRBD2 from the table was never checked on the DNA. TRBV21-1 is described as a pseudogene. The CDR3 covers 20 residues. CDR3 sequence: CASSFPSGKGNTLSTDTQYF. In nucleotides, the CDR3 is TGTGCCAGCAGCTTCCCCTCGGGGAAAGGGAACACCCTCTCCACAGATACGCAGTATTTT.

V is TRBV9 and J is TRBJ2-3, with D possibly TRBD1 on 7 matching bases. The CDR3 has 15 amino acids. CDR1 and CDR2 from the germline V gene are SGDLS and YYNGEE. V gave up 0 bases and J gave up 1 base, with 9 bases separating them. In DNA, the CDR3 is TGTGCCAGCAGCGTAGCCAGGGGGGGCACAGATACGCAGTATTTT. This translates into CASSVARGGTDTQYF.

This rearrangement joins TRBV5-1 to TRBJ2-7; D not certain. The CDR3 spans 13 residues. Trimming took 7 bases from V and 0 from J, leaving 11 bases between them. Germline CDR1 reads SGHRS; CDR2 reads YFSETQ. CDR3 residues: CASGRGNSYEQYF. For the CDR3, the DNA is TGCGCCAGCGGAAGAGGCAACTCCTACGAGCAGTACTTC. The full variable domain, with the rest looked up from reference TRBV5-1 and TRBJ2-7, is KAGVTQTPRYLIKTRGQQVTLSCSPISGHRSVSWYQQTPGQGLQFLFEYFSETQRNKGNFPGRFSGRQFSNSRSEMNVSTLELGDSALYLCASGRGNSYEQYFGPGTRLTVT.

This sequence joins TRBV6-4 and TRBJ2-2, with 8 nucleotides matching TRBD1. The germline gives CDR1 MRHNA, CDR2 SNTAGT. The CDR3 is 17 residues long. V lost 1 base, J lost 7 bases, and 11 bases stayed unmatched. The CDR3 region is CASSDLEDRDRSGELFF. The CDR3 region has the DNA TGTGCCAGCAGTGACTTAGAGGACAGGGATAGGAGCGGGGAGCTGTTTTTT.